The T cell receptor beta chain under discussion was sequenced for a study of blood T cells in healthy people across ages. In its sample, this clonotype was seen a few times. Alongside a J-beta primer mix, a sample-barcoded 5' primer served in a second PCR lasting about 6 to 12 cycles. MiXCR was run by TCRdb on the 5' RACE reads, yielding one entry per CDR3 protein. Of 1 million or so distinct CDR3 sequences listed, less than 25% were seen once; the top ten hold approximately 0.79%. Trimming cost V 5 bases and J 4 bases; bases outside gene matches: 8. This CDR3 has 15 residues. Looked up from germline, CDR1 is LNHNV and CDR2 is YYDKDF (reference sequence). The data were also submitted as part of a second study, on T cells of mothers and their children.

Sequenced sample: blood. V gene TRBV15 combines with J gene TRBJ1-5; 7 bases map to TRBD1. This sequence was found in a girl aged 2 to 9 in good health. In nucleotides, the CDR3 is TGTGCCACCAGCCTATGGACAGGCAGGAATCAGCCCCAGCATTTT. It codes for CATSLWTGRNQPQHF.